The T cell receptor (beta chain) under discussion was sequenced for a study of regulatory T cells in long-lasting Graves disease. Study-level points and caveats: When disease was persistent, TRBV28, TRBJ1-2 and TRBJ2-5 were the favored segments.

This clonotype appeared many times. Its antigen is undetermined. As for time point: newly diagnosed GD, antithyroid drugs for less than 3 months. From PBMCs, RNA was extracted and then used to make the TCR library. Investigators prepared the TCR beta libraries by applying iRepertoire HTBI primers and Arm-PCR of CDR3 regions. One entry per CDR3 protein, called by TCRdb with MiXCR from the multiplex PCR reads. The sample includes around 360,000 distinct CDR3 sequences, 16% of them seen just once. V gave up 5 bases and J gave up 4 bases, with 20 bases separating them. This CDR3 contains 16 residues. CDR1 MDHEN and CDR2 SYDVKM come from the germline V gene. These data are also associated with another study on T cells in Graves' hyperthyroidism and ophthalmopathy. Per that study: The HTBI primer set served for first-round RT-PCR of the TCR CDR3.

The material sequenced was peripheral blood mononuclear cells (PBMCs), taken at new diagnosis, from a patient treated with antithyroid drugs. The chain has TRBV28 and TRBJ1-1, with D tentatively TRBD1 (6 bases). This clonotype was sampled from a young woman with Graves disease. CDR3 loop: CASSLGGRGGGTEAFF. The CDR3 DNA follows: TGTGCCAGCAGTCTCGGGGGGCGGGGGGGTGGCACTGAAGCTTTCTTT.